Listed below are T cell receptor beta chains from one sample, sequenced in a study of Ad26.COV2.S vaccination and SARS-CoV-2 variants. The protocol was immunoSEQ multiplex PCR, while the TCRdb copy is restricted to in-frame clones and leaves out a portion. The table includes over 400,000 clones, 80% to 90% detected once. Specimen: peripheral blood, collected in a trial of Ad26.COV2.S vaccine versus placebo. These receptors all come from a person between 18 and 65 years old who received the Ad26.COV2.S COVID-19 vaccine or a placebo. The CDR3 runs from the conserved cysteine through the conserved F or W. D genes are given only for firm matches. The size entry is marked missing in some rows and otherwise reads once, few, many or a size class.

D: TRBD2
V: TRBV28
J: TRBJ2-7
size: NA
CDR3: CASSMSPSGLYEQYF
DNA: TGTGCCAGCTCCATGTCCCCTAGCGGTCTCTACGAGCAGTACTTC

D: NA
V: TRBV6-5
J: TRBJ2-3
size: NA
CDR3: CASSYSIARRGDTQYF
DNA: TGTGCCAGCAGTTACTCGATTGCGCGGAGGGGGGATACGCAGTATTTT

D: NA
V: TRBV19
J: TRBJ2-2
size: NA
CDR3: CASTPGRGNTGELFF
DNA: TGTGCCAGTACCCCCGGCAGGGGGAACACCGGGGAGCTGTTTTTT

D: NA
V: TRBV11-3
J: TRBJ2-1
size: NA
CDR3: CASSTRDGVFF
DNA: TGTGCCAGCAGCACCCGGGACGGCGTCTTCTTC

D: NA
V: TRBV15
J: TRBJ2-1
size: NA
CDR3: CATSRALRAEQFF
DNA: TGTGCCACCAGCAGAGCCCTACGGGCCGAGCAGTTCTTC

D: TRBD2
V: TRBV4-3
J: TRBJ2-4
size: NA
CDR3: CASSQEGVDGSGVRYF
DNA: TGCGCCAGCAGCCAAGAAGGGGTTGATGGAAGCGGGGTCCGGTACTTC

D: NA
V: TRBV5-1
J: TRBJ1-5
size: NA
CDR3: CASSLSGGLAQPQHF
DNA: TGCGCCAGCAGCTTGAGTGGCGGCTTAGCTCAGCCCCAGCATTTT

D: NA
V: TRBV13
J: TRBJ2-1
size: NA
CDR3: CASSLNEQFF
DNA: TGTGCCAGCAGCTTAAATGAGCAGTTCTTC

D: TRBD2
V: TRBV19
J: TRBJ2-1
size: NA
CDR3: CASRGPSGGGFYNEQFF
DNA: TGTGCCAGTAGGGGCCCTAGCGGGGGGGGATTTTACAATGAGCAGTTCTTC

D: TRBD1
V: TRBV5-1
J: TRBJ1-3
size: once
CDR3: CASSLAGTGEFYSGNTIYF
DNA: TGCGCCAGCAGCTTGGCCGGGACAGGGGAATTCTACTCTGGAAACACCATATATTTT

D: TRBD2
V: TRBV7-8
J: TRBJ2-5
size: once
CDR3: CASSLSGGETQYF
DNA: TGTGCCAGCAGCTTATCGGGAGGAGAGACCCAGTACTTC

D: TRBD1
V: TRBV9
J: TRBJ2-1
size: NA
CDR3: CASSVGDRGVLSSYNEQFF
DNA: TGTGCCAGCAGCGTCGGGGACAGGGGGGTTCTCAGCTCCTACAATGAGCAGTTCTTC

D: NA
V: TRBV5-6
J: TRBJ2-3
size: NA
CDR3: CASSLIDTQYF
DNA: TGTGCCAGCAGCTTGATAGATACGCAGTATTTT

D: TRBD1
V: TRBV5-8
J: TRBJ2-7
size: NA
CDR3: CASSSPGTGGYEQYF
DNA: TGTGCCAGCAGCTCGCCCGGGACAGGGGGCTACGAGCAGTACTTC

D: NA
V: TRBV5-1
J: TRBJ2-2
size: NA
CDR3: CASSHGTGNTGELFF
DNA: TGCGCCAGCAGCCACGGGACGGGAAACACCGGGGAGCTGTTTTTT

D: NA
V: TRBV21-1
J: TRBJ2-6
size: once
CDR3: CALSVGAGANVLTF
DNA: NA

D: NA
V: TRBV6-5
J: TRBJ1-4
size: NA
CDR3: CASSYAGGHEKLFF
DNA: TGTGCCAGCAGTTACGCCGGGGGGCATGAAAAACTGTTTTTT

D: NA
V: TRBV7-2
J: TRBJ1-5
size: once
CDR3: CASSAAGRGRNQPQHF
DNA: TGTGCCAGCAGCGCCGCCGGGAGGGGAAGGAATCAGCCCCAGCATTTT

D: TRBD2
V: TRBV12-5
J: TRBJ2-1
size: NA
CDR3: CASGLGSGGFFYNEQFF
DNA: TGTGCTAGTGGTTTGGGTAGCGGGGGGTTCTTCTACAATGAGCAGTTCTTC

D: TRBD1
V: TRBV11-3
J: TRBJ1-6
size: NA
CDR3: CASSWDRNSPLHF
DNA: TGTGCCAGCAGCTGGGACAGGAATTCACCCCTCCACTTT

D: NA
V: TRBV5-5
J: TRBJ1-6
size: NA
CDR3: CASSLYTVGIPYNSPLHF
DNA: TGTGCCAGCAGCTTGTATACCGTTGGGATACCCTATAATTCACCCCTCCACTTT

D: TRBD1
V: TRBV7-2
J: TRBJ1-5
size: NA
CDR3: CASSLVGQQNQPQHF
DNA: TGTGCCAGCAGCTTAGTGGGACAGCAGAATCAGCCCCAGCATTTT

D: NA
V: TRBV10-3
J: TRBJ1-2
size: NA
CDR3: CAISEGSGEEGGYTF
DNA: TGTGCCATCAGTGAGGGTTCGGGGGAAGAAGGCGGCTACACCTTC

D: NA
V: TRBV19
J: TRBJ2-5
size: NA
CDR3: CASSRASPFQETQYF
DNA: TGTGCCAGTAGTAGAGCGTCCCCGTTCCAAGAGACCCAGTACTTC

D: NA
V: TRBV11-2
J: TRBJ1-1
size: once
CDR3: CASSFLSEAFF
DNA: TGTGCCAGCAGCTTTCTATCTGAAGCTTTCTTT

D: TRBD2
V: TRBV5-1
J: TRBJ2-3
size: NA
CDR3: CASSLQLGLAGADTQYF
DNA: TGCGCCAGCAGTCTTCAACTGGGACTAGCGGGAGCAGATACGCAGTATTTT

D: TRBD2
V: TRBV28
J: TRBJ2-1
size: NA
CDR3: CASSPAGTSGRDEQFF
DNA: TGTGCCAGCAGTCCGGCGGGGACTAGCGGGAGGGATGAGCAGTTCTTC

D: NA
V: TRBV7-9
J: TRBJ1-1
size: NA
CDR3: CASSLGGSTEAFF
DNA: TGTGCCAGCAGCTTAGGTGGTTCCACTGAAGCTTTCTTT

D: TRBD1
V: TRBV2
J: TRBJ1-4
size: few
CDR3: CATETGADEKLFF
DNA: TGTGCCACCGAGACAGGGGCGGATGAAAAACTGTTTTTT

D: NA
V: TRBV9
J: TRBJ1-4
size: NA
CDR3: CASSETPLGEKLFF
DNA: TGTGCCAGCAGCGAAACCCCTCTGGGCGAAAAACTGTTTTTT

D: NA
V: TRBV18
J: TRBJ2-1
size: few
CDR3: CASSPETGGKQFF
DNA: TGTGCCAGCTCACCAGAGACGGGGGGCAAGCAGTTCTTC

D: NA
V: TRBV27
J: TRBJ1-1
size: NA
CDR3: CASSSPSEVSTAGTEAFF
DNA: TGTGCCAGCAGTTCCCCCTCCGAGGTTTCGACGGCCGGCACTGAAGCTTTCTTT

D: TRBD1
V: TRBV18
J: TRBJ2-6
size: NA
CDR3: CASSPTPGTGGSGANVLTF
DNA: TGTGCCAGCTCACCCACACCTGGGACAGGGGGCTCTGGGGCCAACGTCCTGACTTTC

D: TRBD2
V: TRBV2
J: TRBJ2-7
size: NA
CDR3: CASGRRGGSYEQYF
DNA: TGTGCCAGCGGTCGGCGGGGGGGCTCCTACGAGCAGTACTTC

D: NA
V: TRBV4-3
J: TRBJ2-2
size: once
CDR3: CASSLDLESTGELFF
DNA: TGCGCCAGCAGCCTGGATCTGGAGTCAACCGGGGAGCTGTTTTTT